This TCR beta chain came from a study of neurological immune-mediated disorders. Study results and limitations: Expanded clones shared no CDR3 amino acid sequences across subjects, suggesting private repertoires in all groups.

From 2 million PBMCs stored at -80 C, the unsorted libraries were generated. CDR1 is SGHKS and CDR2 is YYEKEE in the germline V gene (reference sequence). The CDR3 has 13 amino acids. The V end was cut by 4 bases, the J end by 5 bases, with 12 bases between. A single record per CDR3 protein comes from TCRdb applying MiXCR to the 5' RACE reads. In the table there are 39,000 or so distinct CDR3 sequences, about 2.5% of which are singletons. This clonotype was seen ten or more times. Its target is not known. Source material: PBMCs. This receptor was obtained from a man aged 30-40 years with multiple sclerosis. V and J are TRBV5-5 and TRBJ2-5, with D perhaps TRBD2 (6 bases). The CDR3 coding sequence is TGTGCCAGCAGCCCCGGGGGTGCGGAGACCCAGTACTTC. Amino acid sequence: CASSPGGAETQYF.